This passage covers 13 T cell receptor beta chains from one sample sequenced in a study of blood T cell repertoires in COVID-19. The assay was immunoSEQ multiplex PCR, and TCRdb's table has in-frame clones only and misses some. The data contain about 38,000 clones, nearly 90% of them singletons. Input material: peripheral blood. These receptors were collected from a man between 65 and 85 years old with active COVID-19.

V and J are TRBV11-2 and TRBJ1-2, with 9 bases fitting TRBD1. Germline CDR1 and CDR2: SGHAT and FQNNGV. This CDR3 is 13 amino acids long. J lost 7 bases, V lost 6 bases, and 6 bases had no gene match. CDR3: CASRGQGSLGYTF. The CDR3, as DNA: TGTGCCAGCAGGGGACAGGGCTCTCTTGGCTACACCTTC.

The J gene is TRBJ2-5, the V gene TRBV5-1; 7 nucleotides match TRBD1. CDR1 is SGHRS and CDR2 is YFSETQ in the germline V gene. Trimming cost V 5 bases and J 1 base; bases outside gene matches: 5. This CDR3 comprises 14 residues. The CDR3 coding sequence is TGCGCCAGCAGTCCTACAGGGGCCCAAGAGACCCAGTACTTC. Encoded protein: CASSPTGAQETQYF.

The CDR3 DNA reads TGTGCCAGCAGTGAGGGGGGGGGCGCATTACATCAGCCCCAGCATTTT. This codes for CASSEGGGALHQPQHF. The V call is TRBV2, the J call TRBJ1-5; the D gene is possibly TRBD1 (6 bases). The ends were cut back, 3 bases at V and 5 bases at J, with 17 bases in the middle. The CDR3 length is 16 residues. Germline V gives CDR1 SNHLY, CDR2 FYNNEI.

The chain employs TRBV9 and TRBJ2-3; 7 bases are shared with TRBD2. Germline CDR1 and CDR2: SGDLS and YYNGEE. The V segment lost 2 bases and the J segment 1 base; nucleotides outside the gene matches: 10. The CDR3 contains 17 residues. Here the CDR3 DNA reads TGTGCCAGCAGCGTCAGTACCCCGGGGGGAGGCACAGATACGCAGTATTTT. Amino acid sequence: CASSVSTPGGGTDTQYF.

The genes are TRBV7-2 and TRBJ1-2; a possible D gene is TRBD1 (6 bases). From germline, CDR1 is SGHTA and CDR2 FQGNSA. V was pared by 6 bases and J by 8 bases, with 16 bases between. This CDR3 has 13 amino acids. CDR3 in DNA: TGTGCCAGCAGACTTAGTGGGGACACCGGCTACACCTTC. It specifies CASRLSGDTGYTF.

The chain links TRBV11-2 to TRBJ2-7, with 10 bases that match TRBD2. Looked up from germline, CDR1 is SGHAT and CDR2 is FQNNGV. The CDR3 extends over 17 amino acids. The junction had 17 bases not matched to a gene; V was cut back by 5 bases and J by 7 bases. CDR3 sequence reads: CASSKRGGLAGAGEQYF. The CDR3, as DNA: TGTGCCAGCAGCAAGCGGGGGGGGCTAGCGGGAGCTGGAGAGCAGTACTTC.

The J gene is TRBJ2-3, the V gene TRBV7-2, with TRBD2 as a possible D gene (7 bases). V was cut by 4 bases and J by 6 bases, with 11 bases left in between. This CDR3 spans 13 amino acids. Per germline, CDR1 SGHTA and CDR2 FQGNSA. DNA of the CDR3: TGTGCCAGCAGCTCTGGGAGGGGGGATACGCAGTATTTT. Residues: CASSSGRGDTQYF.

This chain links TRBV28 with TRBJ2-4; D is perhaps TRBD1 (6 bases). CDR1 MDHEN and CDR2 SYDVKM come from the germline V gene. V lost 3 bases to trimming and J lost 3 bases, with 12 bases between them. The CDR3 contains 15 residues. The CDR3 region has the DNA TGTGCCAGCAGTTTGTCAGGGGTGGGCAAAAACATTCAGTACTTC. It encodes CASSLSGVGKNIQYF.

This clone was seen a single time. The chain has TRBV5-1 and TRBJ1-5; possible D gene TRBD1, 5 bases. This CDR3 contains 14 residues. The V end lost 0 bases, the J end lost 9 bases, and 13 bases lay between the germline ends. In germline, CDR1 is SGHRS, CDR2 YFSETQ. The CDR3 loop is CASSLGGAQGPQHF. DNA for the CDR3: TGCGCCAGCAGCTTGGGGGGCGCTCAGGGGCCCCAGCATTTT. Together with reference TRBV5-1 and TRBJ1-5, the CDR3 gives the full variable domain: KAGVTQTPRYLIKTRGQQVTLSCSPISGHRSVSWYQQTPGQGLQFLFEYFSETQRNKGNFPGRFSGRQFSNSRSEMNVSTLELGDSALYLCASSLGGAQGPQHFGDGTRLSIL.

The CDR3 nucleotides read TGTGCCAGCAGCTCCAGACTAGCGGGGAGCACCTACGAGCAGTACTTC. Translation: CASSSRLAGSTYEQYF. The chain uses TRBV14 and TRBJ2-7, with TRBD2 matching 11 bases. CDR1 is SGHDN, CDR2 FVKESK, per germline. Trimming took 5 bases from V and 2 from J; bases not matched to a gene: 8. The CDR3 runs 16 residues. Based on the CDR3 plus reference TRBV14 and TRBJ2-7, the full variable domain is EAGVTQFPSHSVIEKGQTVTLRCDPISGHDNLYWYRRVMGKEIKFLLHFVKESKQDESGMPNNRFLAERTGGTYSTLKVQPAELEDSGVYFCASSSRLAGSTYEQYFGPGTRLTVT.

V is TRBV30 and J is TRBJ2-3; 8 nucleotides match TRBD2. Germline CDR1 reads GTSNPN; CDR2 reads SVGIG (reference sequence). J lost 1 base, V lost 4 bases, and 4 bases had no gene match. The length of the CDR3 is 14 residues. DNA of the CDR3: TGTGCCTGGATACGAGCGGGGGGCACAGATACGCAGTATTTT. Translated, it gives CAWIRAGGTDTQYF.

The J gene is TRBJ2-7, the V gene TRBV30; 11 nucleotides match TRBD2. V trimming: 4 bases; J trimming: 7 bases; junction bases outside the gene matches: 9. The CDR3 loop spans 14 amino acids. Germline V CDR1 and CDR2: GTSNPN, SVGIG (reference sequence). CDR3 bases: TGTGCCTGGACCAATGGACTAGCGGGTATTGAGCAGTACTTC. Translated: CAWTNGLAGIEQYF. The whole variable domain, filled in from reference TRBV30 and TRBJ2-7, reads SQTIHQWPATLVQPVGSPLSLECTVEGTSNPNLYWYRQAAGRGLQLLFYSVGIGQISSEVPQNLSASRPQDRQFILSSKKLLLSDSGFYLCAWTNGLAGIEQYFGPGTRLTVT.

The table lists this clone with a few counts. The chain couples TRBV12-3 or TRBV12-4 to TRBJ1-5; D is possibly TRBD1 (6 bases). V was shortened by 6 bases and J by 6 bases, with 12 bases between the two germline ends. The CDR3 extends over 13 amino acids. DNA for the CDR3: TGTGCCAGCAGGGCCCAGGGGAGTCAGCCCCAGCATTTT. Encoded protein: CASRAQGSQPQHF.